The T cell receptor (beta chain) described here comes from a study of shared clonotypes between healthy human individuals. CDR1 and CDR2 (germline): MNHNS, SASEGT. This CDR3 contains 17 residues. The V gene lost 1 base and the J gene lost 3 bases, with 19 bases spanning the gap. A few counts support this clone. As yet, its antigen is unknown. Findings of the study overall: Sharing across four donors was seen in around 5% of naive CD4 clonotypes. Relative to memory subsets, naive subsets generally showed larger estimated richness.

TCRdb's table, derived via immunoSEQ multiplex PCR, lists solely in-frame clones and lacks some. The data show around 990,000 clones, 60% to 85% seen once. CD45RA-negative memory and CD45RA+ naive subsets were split from the CD4+ cells. The receptor was derived from a young man in good health. Some clones in this sample may be carry-over from other donors' samples. Material: memory CD4+ T cells from PBMCs. Subset: CD45RA-negative fraction. The chain is built from TRBV6-1 and TRBJ2-7; possibly TRBD1 for D (7 bases). The CDR3 DNA is TGTGCCAGCAGTGAAGTAGGAGCAGGGGGGCAGGGCTACGAGCAGTACTTC. Its translation is CASSEVGAGGQGYEQYF.